The source of this T cell receptor (beta chain) is a study of OX40 agonist ivuxolimab in advanced cancers. Study-wide background: People who had prior anti-PD-1, anti-PD-L1 or anti-CTLA-4 therapy could take part, and about 37% had some. Study-level points and caveats: At doses 0.1 to 3.0 mg/kg, CD4+ and CD8+ clones expanded. Normalized expansion of T-cell clones was also low for some nonresponders.

Per germline, CDR1 MDHEN and CDR2 SYDVKM. CDR3 size: 16 residues. V gave up 5 bases and J gave up 0 bases, with 14 bases separating them. Only in-frame clones appear in the TCRdb table, and some are missing; sequencing was by immunoSEQ multiplex PCR. The data contain approximately 63,000 clones, around 87% of them seen just once; the ten biggest clones take up about 6.5%. A remark on this clone: As yet, its antigen is unknown.

Baseline, cycle 4 day 1, and cycle 7 day 1 were the blood sampling points. The rearrangement joins TRBV28 to TRBJ1-5; D is ambiguous. This specimen was CD4+ or CD8+ T cells sorted from blood, taken in a trial of the OX40 agonist ivuxolimab. The clonotype was recovered from an adult with an advanced solid tumor such as melanoma, head and neck, liver or kidney cancer. This CDR3 reads CASSPAFQYSNQPQHF. As DNA, the CDR3 is TGTGCCAGCAGTCCAGCCTTCCAGTATAGCAATCAGCCCCAGCATTTT. Supplemented by reference TRBV28 and TRBJ1-5, the full variable domain reads DVKVTQSSRYLVKRTGEKVFLECVQDMDHENMFWYRQDPGLGLRLIYFSYDVKMKEKGDIPEGYSVSREKKERFSLILESASTNQTSMYLCASSPAFQYSNQPQHFGDGTRLSIL.